This T cell receptor (beta chain) originates from a study of blood T cells in healthy people across ages. Study results and limitations: Long-lived donors exceeded aged donors in naive CD4+ cells and diversity.

It was with a sample-barcoded 5' primer and a J-beta primer mix that a second PCR of roughly 6 to 11 cycles was run. Unique molecular identifiers of 12 random nucleotides labeled each cDNA. Each CDR3 protein is one row after TCRdb ran MiXCR on the 5' RACE reads. The data hold approximately 1,100,000 distinct CDR3 sequences, with 35% to 50% observed a single time. As for this clonotype: What it binds is not known.

The sequence derives from a woman aged 55-69 years in good health. The material sequenced was blood.

For the CDR3, the DNA is TGTGCCAGCAGGGGACAGGGGAGTGCCTACGAGCAGTACTTC. This gives the protein CASRGQGSAYEQYF. The chain couples TRBV6-6 to TRBJ2-7, with 10 bases lining up with TRBD1. The V segment lost 6 bases and the J segment 2 bases; nucleotides outside the gene matches: 4. The CDR3 sequence is 14 residues long. Germline loops: CDR1 MNHNY, CDR2 SVGAGI (reference sequence).